This TCR beta chain came from a study of blood T cell repertoires in COVID-19. Study-level background: There were acute and convalescent COVID-19 samples, and they came from the United States, Italy and Spain. The cDNA or gDNA used as material had been derived from T cells, B-cell-depleted T cells, or PBMCs.

Methods used by the authors: From reference gene primer amplification, estimates of nucleated cell counts were derived. Assay used: immunoSEQ multiplex PCR; TCRdb lists only in-frame clones, some missing. The V and J calls and clone size come from that table; D and trimming were worked out from the DNA. This sample has 75,000 or so clones, with almost 85% found just once. V trimming: 0 bases; J trimming: 4 bases; junction bases outside the gene matches: 3. The germline CDR1 and CDR2 sequences are MNHEY and SVGAGI. This CDR3 is 15 amino acids long. This clonotype was obtained from a man between 60 and 75 years old with acute or convalescent COVID-19. The sequenced material came from peripheral blood. The chain couples TRBV6-5 to TRBJ1-1; TRBD1 matches 9 bases. CDR3 DNA sequence: TGTGCCAGCAGTTACTCGAAGACAGGGGGCACTGAAGCTTTCTTT. Encoded protein: CASSYSKTGGTEAFF.